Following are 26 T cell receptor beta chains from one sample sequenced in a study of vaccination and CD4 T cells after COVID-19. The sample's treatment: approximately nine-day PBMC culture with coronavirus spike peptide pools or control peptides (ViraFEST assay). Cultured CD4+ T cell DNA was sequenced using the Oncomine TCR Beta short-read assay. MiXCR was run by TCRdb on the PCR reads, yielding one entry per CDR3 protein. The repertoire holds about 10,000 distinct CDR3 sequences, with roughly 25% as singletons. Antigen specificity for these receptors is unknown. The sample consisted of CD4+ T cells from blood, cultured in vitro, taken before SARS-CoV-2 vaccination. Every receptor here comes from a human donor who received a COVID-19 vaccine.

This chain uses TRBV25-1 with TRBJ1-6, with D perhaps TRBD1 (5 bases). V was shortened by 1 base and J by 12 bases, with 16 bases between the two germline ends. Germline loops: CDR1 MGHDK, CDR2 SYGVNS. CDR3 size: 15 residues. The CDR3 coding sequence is TGTGCCAGCAGTGAATTAAGACAGCCGCGTAAACCCCTCCACTTT. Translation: CASSELRQPRKPLHF. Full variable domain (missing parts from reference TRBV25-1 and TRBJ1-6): EADIYQTPRYLVIGTGKKITLECSQTMGHDKMYWYQQDPGMELHLIHYSYGVNSTEKGDLSSESTVSRIRTEHFPLTLESARPSHTSQYLCASSELRQPRKPLHFGNGTRLTVT.

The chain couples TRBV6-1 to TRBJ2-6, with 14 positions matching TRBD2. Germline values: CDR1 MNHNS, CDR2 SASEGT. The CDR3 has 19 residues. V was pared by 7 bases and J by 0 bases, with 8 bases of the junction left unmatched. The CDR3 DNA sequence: TGTGCCAGCACCGGACTAGCGGGGGGCAAATACTCTGGGGCCAACGTCCTGACTTTC. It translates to CASTGLAGGKYSGANVLTF.

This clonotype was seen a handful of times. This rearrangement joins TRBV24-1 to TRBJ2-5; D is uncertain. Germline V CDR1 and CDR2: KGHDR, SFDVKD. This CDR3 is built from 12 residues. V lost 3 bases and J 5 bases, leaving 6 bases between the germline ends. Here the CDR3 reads CATSDPAETQYF. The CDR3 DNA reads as TGTGCCACCAGTGATCCCGCGGAGACCCAGTACTTC.

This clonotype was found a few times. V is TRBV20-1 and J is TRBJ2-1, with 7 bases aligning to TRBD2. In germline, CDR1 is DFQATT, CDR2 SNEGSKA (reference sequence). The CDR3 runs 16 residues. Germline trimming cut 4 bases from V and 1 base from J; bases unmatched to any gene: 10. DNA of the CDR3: TGCAGTGCTATGGAGAGCGGGGCAGTATCCTACAATGAGCAGTTCTTC. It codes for CSAMESGAVSYNEQFF.

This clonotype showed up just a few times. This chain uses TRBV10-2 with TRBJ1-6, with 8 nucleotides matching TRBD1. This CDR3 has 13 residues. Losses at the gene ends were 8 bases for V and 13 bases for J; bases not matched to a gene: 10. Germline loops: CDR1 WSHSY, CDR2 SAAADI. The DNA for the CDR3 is TGCGCCAGCCAACTGCAGGGGGCTAATCCCCTCCACTTT. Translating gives CASQLQGANPLHF.

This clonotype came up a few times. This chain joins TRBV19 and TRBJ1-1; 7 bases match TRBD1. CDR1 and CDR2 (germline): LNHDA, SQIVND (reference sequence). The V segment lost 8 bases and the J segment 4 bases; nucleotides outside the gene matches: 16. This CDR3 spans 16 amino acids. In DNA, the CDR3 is TGTGCCAGTCAAGTGCAACAGGGGTTCAGGGGCACTGAAGCTTTCTTT. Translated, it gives CASQVQQGFRGTEAFF.

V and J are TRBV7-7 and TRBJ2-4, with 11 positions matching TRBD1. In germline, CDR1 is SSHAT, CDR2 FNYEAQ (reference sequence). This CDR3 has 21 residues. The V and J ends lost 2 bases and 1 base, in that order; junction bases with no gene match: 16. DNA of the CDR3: TGTGCCAGCAGCTTACGATTACCCCGGGACAGGGGGGAAGGTGCCAAAAACATTCAGTACTTC. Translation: CASSLRLPRDRGEGAKNIQYF.

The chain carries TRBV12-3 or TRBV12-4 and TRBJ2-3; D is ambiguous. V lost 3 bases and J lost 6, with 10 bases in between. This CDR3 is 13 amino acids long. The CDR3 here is CASSLSRFDTQYF. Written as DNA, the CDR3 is TGTGCCAGCAGTTTGTCGAGGTTTGATACGCAGTATTTT.

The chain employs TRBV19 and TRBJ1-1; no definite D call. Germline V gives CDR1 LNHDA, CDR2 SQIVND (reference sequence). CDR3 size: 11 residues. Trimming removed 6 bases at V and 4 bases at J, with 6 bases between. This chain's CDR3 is CASRRTTEAFF. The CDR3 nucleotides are TGTGCCAGTAGAAGGACCACTGAAGCTTTCTTT.

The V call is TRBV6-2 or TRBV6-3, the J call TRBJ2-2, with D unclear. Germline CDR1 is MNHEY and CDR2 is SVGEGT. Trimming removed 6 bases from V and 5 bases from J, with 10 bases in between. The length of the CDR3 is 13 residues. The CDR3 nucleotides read TGTGCCAGCAGCCCCCTCCGGACCGGGGAGCTGTTTTTT. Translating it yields CASSPLRTGELFF.

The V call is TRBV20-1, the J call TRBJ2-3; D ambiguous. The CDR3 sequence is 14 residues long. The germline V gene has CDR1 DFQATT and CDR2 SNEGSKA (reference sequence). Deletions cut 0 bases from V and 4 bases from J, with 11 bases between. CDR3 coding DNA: TGCAGTGCTAGAGAAGCTCCGTTCCCAGATACGCAGTATTTT. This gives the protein CSAREAPFPDTQYF.

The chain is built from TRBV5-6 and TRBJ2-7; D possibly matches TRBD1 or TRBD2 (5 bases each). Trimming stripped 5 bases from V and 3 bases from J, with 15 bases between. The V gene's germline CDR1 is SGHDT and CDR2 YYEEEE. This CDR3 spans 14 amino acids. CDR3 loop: CASSFRDPLYEQYF. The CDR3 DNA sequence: TGTGCCAGCAGTTTCCGGGACCCCCTCTACGAGCAGTACTTC.

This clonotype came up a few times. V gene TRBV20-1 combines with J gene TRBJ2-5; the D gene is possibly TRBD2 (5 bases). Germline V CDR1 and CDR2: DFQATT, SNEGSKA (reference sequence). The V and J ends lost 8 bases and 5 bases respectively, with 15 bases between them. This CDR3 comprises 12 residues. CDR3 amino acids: CSTLRAGETQYF. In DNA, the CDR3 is TGCAGTACATTGCGGGCTGGGGAGACCCAGTACTTC.

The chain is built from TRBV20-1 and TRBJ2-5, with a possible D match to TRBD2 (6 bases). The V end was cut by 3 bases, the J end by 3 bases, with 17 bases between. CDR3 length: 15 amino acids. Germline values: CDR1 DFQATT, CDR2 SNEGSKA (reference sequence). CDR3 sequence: CSASAYRGLEETQYF. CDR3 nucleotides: TGCAGTGCTAGTGCGTATAGGGGACTGGAAGAGACCCAGTACTTC.

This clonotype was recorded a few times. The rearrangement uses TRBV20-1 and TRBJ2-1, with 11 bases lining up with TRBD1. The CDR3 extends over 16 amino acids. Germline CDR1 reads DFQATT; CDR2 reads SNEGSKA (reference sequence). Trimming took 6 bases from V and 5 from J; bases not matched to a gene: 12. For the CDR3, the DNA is TGCAGTGCCCCTAGGGTCCGGGACAGGGGGAACAATGAGCAGTTCTTC. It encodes CSAPRVRDRGNNEQFF.

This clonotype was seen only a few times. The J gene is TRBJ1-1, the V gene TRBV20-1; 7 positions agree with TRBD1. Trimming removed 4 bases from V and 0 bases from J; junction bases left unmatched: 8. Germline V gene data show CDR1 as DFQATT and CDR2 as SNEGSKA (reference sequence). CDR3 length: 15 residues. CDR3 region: CSATPGQRLNTEAFF. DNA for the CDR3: TGCAGTGCTACACCGGGACAGCGACTGAACACTGAAGCTTTCTTT.

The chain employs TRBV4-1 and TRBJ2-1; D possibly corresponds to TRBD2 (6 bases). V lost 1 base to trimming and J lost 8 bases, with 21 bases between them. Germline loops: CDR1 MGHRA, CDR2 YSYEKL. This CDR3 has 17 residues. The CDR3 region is CASSQGFGGALPYEQFF. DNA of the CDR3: TGCGCCAGCAGCCAAGGATTCGGCGGGGCCCTCCCCTATGAGCAGTTCTTC.

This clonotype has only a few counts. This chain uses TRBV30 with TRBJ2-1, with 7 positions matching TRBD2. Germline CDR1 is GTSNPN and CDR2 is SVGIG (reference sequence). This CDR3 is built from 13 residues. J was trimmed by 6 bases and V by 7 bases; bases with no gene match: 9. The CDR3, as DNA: TGTGCCTCCGACGGGACTACCAGCAATGAGCAGTTCTTC. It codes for CASDGTTSNEQFF.

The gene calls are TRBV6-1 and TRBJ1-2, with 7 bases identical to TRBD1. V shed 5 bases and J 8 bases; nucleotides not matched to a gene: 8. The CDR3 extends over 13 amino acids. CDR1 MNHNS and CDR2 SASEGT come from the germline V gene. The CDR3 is CASSPLTGNGYTF. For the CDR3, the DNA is TGTGCCAGCAGTCCGCTGACAGGGAACGGCTACACCTTC.

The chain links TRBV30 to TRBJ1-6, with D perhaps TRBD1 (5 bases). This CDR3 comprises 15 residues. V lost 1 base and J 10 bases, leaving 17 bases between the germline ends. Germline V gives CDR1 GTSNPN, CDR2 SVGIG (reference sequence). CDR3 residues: CAWSAEQVRYSPLHF. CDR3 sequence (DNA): TGTGCCTGGAGTGCCGAACAGGTCCGGTACTCACCCCTCCACTTT.

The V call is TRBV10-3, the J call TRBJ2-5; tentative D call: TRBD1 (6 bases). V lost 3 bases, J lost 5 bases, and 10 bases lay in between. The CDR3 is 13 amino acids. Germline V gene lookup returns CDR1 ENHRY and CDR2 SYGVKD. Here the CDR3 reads CAISDTGTETQYF. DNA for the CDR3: TGTGCCATCAGTGACACAGGGACGGAGACCCAGTACTTC.

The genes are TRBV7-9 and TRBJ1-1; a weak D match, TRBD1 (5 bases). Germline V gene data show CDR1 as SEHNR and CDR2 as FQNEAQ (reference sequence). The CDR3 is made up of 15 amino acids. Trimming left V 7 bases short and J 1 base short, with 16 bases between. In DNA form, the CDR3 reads TGTGCCAGCATCACTGCCAAGGGGTCGAACACTGAAGCTTTCTTT. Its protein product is CASITAKGSNTEAFF.

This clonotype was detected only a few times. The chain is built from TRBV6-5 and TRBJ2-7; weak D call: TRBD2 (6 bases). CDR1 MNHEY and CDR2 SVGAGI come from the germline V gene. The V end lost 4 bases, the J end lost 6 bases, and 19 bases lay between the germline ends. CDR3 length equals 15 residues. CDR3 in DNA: TGTGCCAGCAGTTCACCCCGACGGGGGTTCCTCGAGCAGTACTTC. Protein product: CASSSPRRGFLEQYF.

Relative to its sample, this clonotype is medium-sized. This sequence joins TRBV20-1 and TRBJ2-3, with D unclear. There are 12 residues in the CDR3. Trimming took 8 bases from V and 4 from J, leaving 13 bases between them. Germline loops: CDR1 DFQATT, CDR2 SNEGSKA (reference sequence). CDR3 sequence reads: CSPRHVPDTQYF. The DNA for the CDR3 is TGCAGTCCCCGGCATGTCCCAGATACGCAGTATTTT.

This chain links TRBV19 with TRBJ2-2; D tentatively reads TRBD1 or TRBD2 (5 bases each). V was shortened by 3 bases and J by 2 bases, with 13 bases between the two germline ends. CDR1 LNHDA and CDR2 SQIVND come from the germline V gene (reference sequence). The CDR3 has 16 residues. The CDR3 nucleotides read TGTGCCAGTAGTATGGTAGGGACGAGCAACACCGGGGAGCTGTTTTTT. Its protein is CASSMVGTSNTGELFF.

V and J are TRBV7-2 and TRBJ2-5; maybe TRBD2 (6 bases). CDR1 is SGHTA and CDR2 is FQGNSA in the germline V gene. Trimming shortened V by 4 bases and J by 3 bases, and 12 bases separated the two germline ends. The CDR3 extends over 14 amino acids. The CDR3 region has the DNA TGTGCCAGCAGCTATAGCGGTGGGGAAGAGACCCAGTACTTC. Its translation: CASSYSGGEETQYF. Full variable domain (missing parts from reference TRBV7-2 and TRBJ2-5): GAGVSQSPSNKVTEKGKDVELRCDPISGHTALYWYRQSLGQGLEFLIYFQGNSAPDKSGLPSDRFSAERTGGSVSTLTIQRTQQEDSAVYLCASSYSGGEETQYFGPGTRLLVL.